A single T cell receptor beta chain is shown here with its context. Its antigen is still unknown. Repertoires were generated with immunoSEQ multiplex PCR, while TCRdb's copy carries only in-frame clones and drops some. The data contain more than 70,000 clones, over 90% of them singletons. CDR3 length: 14 residues. Trimming stripped 0 bases from V and 1 base from J, with 9 bases between. Germline loops: CDR1 SQVTM, CDR2 ANQGSEA. Every single patient, without exception, relapsed after autologous stem cell transplantation, and brentuximab vedotin exposure varied. This sample stems from a study of PD-1 blockade in classical Hodgkin lymphoma. Points from the study as a whole: Newly diagnosed and completely responding patients shared comparable baseline diversity.

J is TRBJ2-5 and V is TRBV29-1; D remains ambiguous. The source material was peripheral blood mononuclear cells (PBMCs), sampled before the second cycle of nivolumab. The clonotype was recovered from a human donor with classical Hodgkin lymphoma. The CDR3 region has the DNA TGCAGCGTTGAAGATATCGGTGGCCAAGAGACCCAGTACTTC. It translates to CSVEDIGGQETQYF.